Listed below are T cell receptor beta chains from one sample, sequenced in a study of vaccination and CD4 T cells after COVID-19. What these receptors recognize is not known. Each CDR3 protein is one row after TCRdb ran MiXCR on the PCR reads. The sample lists about 21,000 distinct CDR3 sequences; approximately 26% were seen once. The sequencing sample was made of cultured CD4+ T cells from blood. The receptors were gathered from a human donor with COVID-19. Both conserved end residues are part of each CDR3. The order of the fields is D gene, V gene, J gene, clone size, CDR3 DNA, CDR3 protein. The D gene is left open where the match is weak. Not all rows give a size; the values are once, few, many and, for expanded clones, a class.

D gene: NA
V gene: TRBV7-9
J gene: TRBJ1-2
clone size: NA
CDR3 DNA: TGTGCCAGCAGACACGACCAAGTAGATAGCTATGGCTACACCTTC
CDR3 protein: CASRHDQVDSYGYTF

D gene: NA
V gene: TRBV10-2
J gene: TRBJ1-1
clone size: NA
CDR3 DNA: TGCGCCAGCAGTGAGCGACCAAGGGGGGCGCGAGGTGAAGCTTTCTTT
CDR3 protein: CASSERPRGARGEAFF

D gene: TRBD2
V gene: TRBV6-5
J gene: TRBJ2-5
clone size: few
CDR3 DNA: TGTGCCAGCAGTTATTTGGCGTTAGCGGGGCACCAAGAGACCCAGTACTTC
CDR3 protein: CASSYLALAGHQETQYF

D gene: NA
V gene: TRBV6-1
J gene: TRBJ1-3
clone size: few
CDR3 DNA: TGTGCCAGCAGTCAAGACAGCTCCTCTGGAAACACCATATATTTT
CDR3 protein: CASSQDSSSGNTIYF

D gene: TRBD1
V gene: TRBV7-9
J gene: TRBJ2-5
clone size: few
CDR3 DNA: TGTGCCAGCAGCTTAGGGGGGACAGGGGAAAAAGAGACCCAGTACTTC
CDR3 protein: CASSLGGTGEKETQYF

D gene: TRBD1
V gene: TRBV30
J gene: TRBJ1-4
clone size: few
CDR3 DNA: TGTGCCTGGAGTGTCGGGACAGGGTCTAATGAAAAACTGTTTTTT
CDR3 protein: CAWSVGTGSNEKLFF

D gene: NA
V gene: TRBV20-1
J gene: TRBJ1-2
clone size: NA
CDR3 DNA: TGCAGTGCTAGAGATGAGGGGAGTTATGGCTACACCTTC
CDR3 protein: CSARDEGSYGYTF

D gene: NA
V gene: TRBV29-1
J gene: TRBJ2-5
clone size: NA
CDR3 DNA: TGCAGCGTTCTTGGGGCGGGGGAGACCCAGTACTTC
CDR3 protein: CSVLGAGETQYF

D gene: TRBD1
V gene: TRBV20-1
J gene: TRBJ1-6
clone size: NA
CDR3 DNA: TGCAGTGCTACCGGACAGGGGTATAATTCACCCCTCCACTTT
CDR3 protein: CSATGQGYNSPLHF

D gene: NA
V gene: TRBV11-2
J gene: TRBJ1-4
clone size: NA
CDR3 DNA: TGTGCCAGCAGCTTACCGGGGAGGGGGAATGAAAAACTGTTTTTT
CDR3 protein: CASSLPGRGNEKLFF

D gene: TRBD1
V gene: TRBV15
J gene: TRBJ1-4
clone size: NA
CDR3 DNA: TGTGCCACCAGCAGAGCCGGACAGGGGGCAACTAATGAAAAACTGTTTTTT
CDR3 protein: CATSRAGQGATNEKLFF

D gene: TRBD2
V gene: TRBV7-9
J gene: TRBJ2-7
clone size: NA
CDR3 DNA: TGTGCCAGCAGCTCCTATTCCGGGACTAGCGGGGCATCGCACTCCTACGAGCAGTACTTC
CDR3 protein: CASSSYSGTSGASHSYEQYF

D gene: NA
V gene: TRBV7-2
J gene: TRBJ2-1
clone size: few
CDR3 DNA: TGTGCCTCCCAAAGGGGGGGGTCCTACAATGAGCAGTTCTTC
CDR3 protein: CASQRGGSYNEQFF

D gene: NA
V gene: TRBV6-1
J gene: TRBJ1-3
clone size: few
CDR3 DNA: TGTGCCAGCAGCGATAGGAGCTCTGGAAACACCATATATTTT
CDR3 protein: CASSDRSSGNTIYF

D gene: NA
V gene: TRBV7-9
J gene: TRBJ2-5
clone size: few
CDR3 DNA: TGTGCCAGCAGCTTAGGGGGGGTTCAAGAGACCCAGTACTTC
CDR3 protein: CASSLGGVQETQYF

D gene: TRBD2
V gene: TRBV15
J gene: TRBJ2-7
clone size: few
CDR3 DNA: TGTGCCACCAGCAGAGCTAGCGGCTACGAGCAGTACTTC
CDR3 protein: CATSRASGYEQYF

D gene: NA
V gene: TRBV7-2
J gene: TRBJ2-3
clone size: NA
CDR3 DNA: TGTGCCAGCAGCGCCCGCTCCGATACGCAGTATTTT
CDR3 protein: CASSARSDTQYF

D gene: NA
V gene: TRBV7-2
J gene: TRBJ2-1
clone size: NA
CDR3 DNA: TGTGCCAGCAGCTTAGCGGGGGCCCCTTTCTACAATGAGCAGTTCTTC
CDR3 protein: CASSLAGAPFYNEQFF

D gene: NA
V gene: TRBV24-1
J gene: TRBJ2-7
clone size: NA
CDR3 DNA: TGTGCCACCAGTGATCCCTCGCAGGGTGCCGGCTACGAGCAGTACTTC
CDR3 protein: CATSDPSQGAGYEQYF

D gene: NA
V gene: TRBV4-1
J gene: TRBJ2-3
clone size: few
CDR3 DNA: TGCGCCAGCAGCCAAGATGGGGCAGGATTTCCTTTCAAGGCGCAGTATTTT
CDR3 protein: CASSQDGAGFPFKAQYF

D gene: NA
V gene: TRBV24-1
J gene: TRBJ1-3
clone size: few
CDR3 DNA: TGTGCCACCAGTGATTTCCCCTCCCAGGGAAACACCATATATTTT
CDR3 protein: CATSDFPSQGNTIYF

D gene: NA
V gene: TRBV28
J gene: TRBJ1-2
clone size: once
CDR3 DNA: TGTGCCGCCTCGGGAGGGACAATCGATGGCTACACCTTC
CDR3 protein: CAASGGTIDGYTF

D gene: NA
V gene: TRBV6-7
J gene: TRBJ2-4
clone size: few
CDR3 DNA: TGTGCCAGCAAAGGTGCAGGCAAAAACATTCAGTACTTC
CDR3 protein: CASKGAGKNIQYF

D gene: NA
V gene: TRBV4-3
J gene: TRBJ2-2
clone size: NA
CDR3 DNA: TGCGCCAGCAGCCAGGCCCCCGTATTGGCCGGGGAGCTGTTTTTT
CDR3 protein: CASSQAPVLAGELFF

D gene: NA
V gene: TRBV5-1
J gene: TRBJ1-1
clone size: once
CDR3 DNA: TGCGCCAGCACTACAGGGTACACTGAAGCTTTCTTT
CDR3 protein: CASTTGYTEAFF

D gene: TRBD1
V gene: TRBV12-3/TRBV12-4
J gene: TRBJ1-1
clone size: few
CDR3 DNA: TGTGCCAGCAGTTTATTGAGGGGGCGGGTGGGAGACACTGAAGCTTTCTTT
CDR3 protein: CASSLLRGRVGDTEAFF

D gene: NA
V gene: TRBV27
J gene: TRBJ2-1
clone size: few
CDR3 DNA: TGTGCCAGCAGATACCTGAAAAGCTCCTACAATGAGCAGTTCTTC
CDR3 protein: CASRYLKSSYNEQFF

D gene: NA
V gene: TRBV6-1
J gene: TRBJ1-5
clone size: few
CDR3 DNA: TGTGCCAGCAGGGGGACCGGGGGCAATCAGCCCCAGCATTTT
CDR3 protein: CASRGTGGNQPQHF

D gene: NA
V gene: TRBV6-5
J gene: TRBJ1-5
clone size: NA
CDR3 DNA: TGTGCCAGCAGTTACGAAATGGGCTGGGGCAATCAGCCCCAGCATTTT
CDR3 protein: CASSYEMGWGNQPQHF

D gene: TRBD1
V gene: TRBV5-1
J gene: TRBJ1-1
clone size: NA
CDR3 DNA: TGCGCCAGCAGTTTTGGGACAGGGATGAACACTGAAGCTTTCTTT
CDR3 protein: CASSFGTGMNTEAFF

D gene: NA
V gene: TRBV19
J gene: TRBJ1-1
clone size: NA
CDR3 DNA: TGTGCCAGTAGTAGGGCAGGGGTAGGATCGGACACTGAAGCTTTCTTT
CDR3 protein: CASSRAGVGSDTEAFF

D gene: NA
V gene: TRBV7-7
J gene: TRBJ2-5
clone size: NA
CDR3 DNA: TGTGCTAGCAGCTTAGTTGGAGGGAGTGAGACCCAGTACTTC
CDR3 protein: CASSLVGGSETQYF

D gene: TRBD1
V gene: TRBV9
J gene: TRBJ1-2
clone size: NA
CDR3 DNA: TGTGCCAGCAGCGACCGACAGGGGGTAGGTGGCTACACCTTC
CDR3 protein: CASSDRQGVGGYTF

D gene: NA
V gene: TRBV6-5
J gene: TRBJ2-2
clone size: few
CDR3 DNA: TGTGCCAGCAGTTCGAGAATAGACACCGGGGAGCTGTTTTTT
CDR3 protein: CASSSRIDTGELFF

D gene: NA
V gene: TRBV14
J gene: TRBJ2-7
clone size: few
CDR3 DNA: TGTGCCAGCAGCCGGGCGGCAGAACCCTACGAGCAGTACTTC
CDR3 protein: CASSRAAEPYEQYF

D gene: TRBD1
V gene: TRBV2
J gene: TRBJ1-2
clone size: few
CDR3 DNA: TGTGCCAGCAGTGCTGACAGGGTAAAAACGAATGGCTACACCTTC
CDR3 protein: CASSADRVKTNGYTF

D gene: TRBD2
V gene: TRBV5-1
J gene: TRBJ2-5
clone size: few
CDR3 DNA: TGCGCCAGCAGCTTGGCCACTAGCGGGGGATCTTGGGAGACCCAGTACTTC
CDR3 protein: CASSLATSGGSWETQYF

D gene: TRBD1
V gene: TRBV7-3
J gene: TRBJ2-1
clone size: NA
CDR3 DNA: TGTGCCAGCAGCTTAATGGGACAGGACGGCTCCTACAATGAGCAGTTCTTC
CDR3 protein: CASSLMGQDGSYNEQFF

D gene: NA
V gene: TRBV6-1
J gene: TRBJ1-1
clone size: NA
CDR3 DNA: TGTGCCAGCAGCCCATCACCAGGGGTGGGGGACACTGAAGCTTTCTTT
CDR3 protein: CASSPSPGVGDTEAFF

D gene: NA
V gene: TRBV12-3/TRBV12-4
J gene: TRBJ1-2
clone size: NA
CDR3 DNA: TGTGCCAGCAGTTCCGGAGGAGACTATGGCTACACCTTC
CDR3 protein: CASSSGGDYGYTF

D gene: NA
V gene: TRBV28
J gene: TRBJ2-5
clone size: NA
CDR3 DNA: TGTGCCAGCAGGTTGGAGGGGGTGAAGACCCAGTACTTC
CDR3 protein: CASRLEGVKTQYF

D gene: TRBD1
V gene: TRBV19
J gene: TRBJ1-2
clone size: NA
CDR3 DNA: TGTGCCAGTAGTCCGGTGGACAGGGTCAACTATGGCTACACCTTC
CDR3 protein: CASSPVDRVNYGYTF

D gene: NA
V gene: TRBV4-2
J gene: TRBJ1-1
clone size: NA
CDR3 DNA: TGTGCCAGCAGCCAGGGGGCACTGAACACTGAAGCTTTCTTT
CDR3 protein: CASSQGALNTEAFF

D gene: TRBD1
V gene: TRBV2
J gene: TRBJ2-2
clone size: NA
CDR3 DNA: TGTGCCAGCAGTGAAAAGGGACAGGGGTACGGGGAGCTGTTTTTT
CDR3 protein: CASSEKGQGYGELFF

D gene: NA
V gene: TRBV6-5
J gene: TRBJ1-5
clone size: NA
CDR3 DNA: TGTGCCAGCAGTTACAAAATGGGCTGGGGCAATCAGCCCCAGCATTTT
CDR3 protein: CASSYKMGWGNQPQHF

D gene: TRBD1
V gene: TRBV5-1
J gene: TRBJ1-6
clone size: NA
CDR3 DNA: TGCGCCAGCAGCTTGAGCGGTGGGGGACAGGGAAGGTTTTGGAATTCACCCCTCCACTTT
CDR3 protein: CASSLSGGGQGRFWNSPLHF

D gene: NA
V gene: TRBV18
J gene: TRBJ2-7
clone size: NA
CDR3 DNA: TGTGCCAGCTCAACCCAGGGGTCCCTCTACGAGCAGTACTTC
CDR3 protein: CASSTQGSLYEQYF

D gene: NA
V gene: TRBV20-1
J gene: TRBJ1-4
clone size: NA
CDR3 DNA: TGCAGTGCTAGAGCAGGGTTGTATGAAAAACTGTTTTTT
CDR3 protein: CSARAGLYEKLFF

D gene: NA
V gene: TRBV6-1
J gene: TRBJ1-5
clone size: few
CDR3 DNA: TGTGCCAGCAGTGTCCGGGGCTCTTATCAGCCCCAGCATTTT
CDR3 protein: CASSVRGSYQPQHF

D gene: NA
V gene: TRBV15
J gene: TRBJ1-2
clone size: medium-sized
CDR3 DNA: TGTGCCACCAGCAGAGATAACGGAGTTGTGGGCTACACCTTC
CDR3 protein: CATSRDNGVVGYTF

D gene: NA
V gene: TRBV9
J gene: TRBJ1-5
clone size: NA
CDR3 DNA: TGTGCCAGCAGCGTAGGCCCTAGCAATCAGCCCCAGCATTTT
CDR3 protein: CASSVGPSNQPQHF

D gene: NA
V gene: TRBV5-1
J gene: TRBJ2-5
clone size: NA
CDR3 DNA: TGCGCCAGCAGCTCCCGGGACACAAGCTTCTTCCAAGTAAAGACCCAGTACTTC
CDR3 protein: CASSSRDTSFFQVKTQYF

D gene: TRBD2
V gene: TRBV27
J gene: TRBJ2-5
clone size: medium-sized
CDR3 DNA: TGTGCCAGCAGCCAGAATGGACTAGCTGAGACCCAGTACTTC
CDR3 protein: CASSQNGLAETQYF

D gene: NA
V gene: TRBV30
J gene: TRBJ1-2
clone size: NA
CDR3 DNA: TGTGCCTGGGACGCAGGGATGGGTGGCTACACCTTC
CDR3 protein: CAWDAGMGGYTF